This TCR beta chain was recorded in a study of Graves' ophthalmopathy and Graves' hyperthyroidism. Amplified TCR beta CDR3 regions were obtained using RNA transcripts as template. The first round was an RT-PCR with HTBI primers, and the second round was a multiplex PCR. Using its own MiXCR run on the multiplex PCR reads, TCRdb lists one record per CDR3 protein. In the table there are more than 550,000 distinct CDR3 sequences, 35% to 45% of which are singletons. This clonotype was seen at least ten times. The length of the CDR3 is 21 residues. From germline, CDR1 is MGHDK and CDR2 SYGVNS. The junction had 25 bases not matched to a gene; V was cut back by 4 bases and J by 2 bases.

The specimen sequenced was peripheral blood. V and J are TRBV25-1 and TRBJ2-7; 8 bases map to TRBD2. The source is an adult man with Graves' ophthalmopathy. This chain's CDR3 is CASSAEYHFGGSGGETYEQYF. CDR3 DNA: TGTGCCAGCAGTGCTGAATATCATTTTGGCGGAAGCGGGGGTGAGACCTACGAGCAGTACTTC.